This entry is about one T cell receptor (beta chain). Its antigen has not been determined. Base quality data are lacking; no much larger clone is found one base away. The collaborating institutions used their own protocols to collect whole blood in K2EDTA tubes. For TCRbeta analysis, collaborator samples were shipped as frozen whole blood, as isolated PBMCs, or as DNA extracted from either sample type. TCRbeta CDR3 regions were amplified from genomic DNA using the immunoSEQ Assay, a bias-controlled multiplex PCR. The source study handled its data this way. Within the assay, amplification of reference gene primers was used to estimate how many nucleated cells each sample contained. To quantify the absolute abundance of each unique TCRbeta CDR3 rearrangement, sequence reads were collapsed and filtered. Productive Simpson clonality was computed per sample as the square root of Simpson's diversity index over productive rearrangements. The immuneACCESS repertoire file appears here via TCRdb, limited to in-frame rearrangements. These files lack a portion of the clones; in checked studies, under half of the deficit traces to unresolved V genes, and the cause of the others is not known. Clone size and the V and J calls come from that table; the DNA yielded D and trimming. The sample includes roughly 110,000 clones, with roughly 80% observed a single time. The ten largest clones take up 11% to 15% of the sample.

The data were taken from a study of blood T cell repertoires in COVID-19 (dated by TCRdb to about 2020). At the level of the whole study: The collaborator samples originated in the United States, Italy and Spain and spanned the acute and convalescent phases of COVID-19. The samples were drawn from two sources: the first 160 participants of the ongoing ImmuneRACE study, and some 1,300 subjects contributed by 6 global collaborators. The sample metadata nearly always contained a de-identified subject ID, COVID-19 status, age in years and sex. The material from the prospective study consisted of cDNA or gDNA derived from T cells, B-cell-depleted T cells, or PBMCs. The repertoires were made available in a free public database intended to serve as a resource for research on the immune response to SARS-CoV-2. Where HLA class I and class II types were available, the types were taken from metadata supplied by the sample provider, not from assay-based typing. Subjects who had been exposed to COVID-19, were actively infected with it, or had recovered from it provided the deeply sampled blood TCRbeta repertoires that made up the dataset. Summary of the overall study and its limitations: Clinical and demographic metadata were provided uncurated, with the amount varying by source and participant.

Including the terminal cysteine and phenylalanine, the CDR3 comprises 14 residues. Of all the DNA, just the CDR3 is kept, 42 bases in frame from base 1. In the germline V gene (reference sequence), CDR1 corresponds to LNHDA and CDR2 to SQIVND. Germline trimming: 5 bases from V, 4 bases from J; junction bases outside gene matches: 8. This TCR was recovered from a woman between 55 and 75 years old with acute or convalescent COVID-19. The source material was peripheral blood. The receptor chain draws on TRBV19 and TRBJ2-7; TRBD1 agrees with 7 junctional bases. The bases are TGTGCCAGTAGTTACCGGGACAGAGATTACGAGCAGTACTTC. This encodes CASSYRDRDYEQYF.